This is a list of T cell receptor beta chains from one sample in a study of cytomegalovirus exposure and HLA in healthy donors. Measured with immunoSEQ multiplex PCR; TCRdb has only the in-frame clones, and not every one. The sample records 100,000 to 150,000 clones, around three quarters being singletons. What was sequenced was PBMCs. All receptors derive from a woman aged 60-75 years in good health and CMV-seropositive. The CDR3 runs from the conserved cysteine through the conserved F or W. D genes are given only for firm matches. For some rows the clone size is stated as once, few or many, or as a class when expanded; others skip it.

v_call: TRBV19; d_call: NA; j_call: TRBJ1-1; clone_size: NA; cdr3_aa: CASSIGAENTEAFF; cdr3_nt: TGTGCCAGTAGTATAGGGGCAGAGAACACTGAAGCTTTCTTT
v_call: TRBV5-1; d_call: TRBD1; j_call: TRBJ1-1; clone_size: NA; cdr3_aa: CASSPRQGNTEAFF; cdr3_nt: TGCGCCAGCAGCCCCCGACAGGGGAACACTGAAGCTTTCTTT
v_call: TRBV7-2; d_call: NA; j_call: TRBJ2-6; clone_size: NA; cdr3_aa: CASSPQLANVLTF; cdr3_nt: TGTGCCAGCAGCCCCCAATTGGCCAACGTCCTGACTTTC
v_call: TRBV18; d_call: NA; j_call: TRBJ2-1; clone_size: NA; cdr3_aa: CASSPPSSNEQFF; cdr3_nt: TGTGCCAGCTCACCACCTAGCTCCAATGAGCAGTTCTTC
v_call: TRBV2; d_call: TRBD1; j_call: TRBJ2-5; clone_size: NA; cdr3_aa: CASSRDRGVETQYF; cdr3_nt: TGTGCCAGCTCCAGGGACAGAGGGGTAGAGACCCAGTACTTC
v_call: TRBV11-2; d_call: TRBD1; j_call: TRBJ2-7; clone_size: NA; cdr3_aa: CASSQTGGPYEQYF; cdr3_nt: TGTGCCAGCAGCCAGACAGGGGGACCCTACGAGCAGTACTTC
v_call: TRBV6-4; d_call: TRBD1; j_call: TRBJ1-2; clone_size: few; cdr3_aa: CASSDSGTVYGYTF; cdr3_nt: TGTGCCAGCAGTGACTCCGGGACAGTCTATGGCTACACCTTC
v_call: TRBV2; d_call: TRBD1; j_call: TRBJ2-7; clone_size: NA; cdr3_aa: CASSGQGNYEQYF; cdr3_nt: TGTGCCAGCAGTGGACAGGGAAACTACGAGCAGTACTTC
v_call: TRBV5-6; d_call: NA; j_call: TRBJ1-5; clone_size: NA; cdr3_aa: CASSLWGVNQPQHF; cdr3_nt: TGTGCCAGCAGCTTGTGGGGGGTCAATCAGCCCCAGCATTTT
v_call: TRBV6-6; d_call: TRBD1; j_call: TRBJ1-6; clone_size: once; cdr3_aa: CASSSHAGTGNSPLHF; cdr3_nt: TGTGCCAGCAGTTCCCACGCCGGGACAGGGAATTCACCCCTCCACTTT
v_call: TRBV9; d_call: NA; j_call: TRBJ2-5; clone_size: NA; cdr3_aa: CASSVVPSGGRETQYF; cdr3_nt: TGTGCCAGCAGCGTAGTTCCTTCGGGGGGCCGAGAGACCCAGTACTTC
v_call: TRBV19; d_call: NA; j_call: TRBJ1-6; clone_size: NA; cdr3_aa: CASTGREVLNSPLHF; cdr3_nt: TGTGCCAGTACCGGAAGGGAGGTCCTTAATTCACCCCTCCACTTT
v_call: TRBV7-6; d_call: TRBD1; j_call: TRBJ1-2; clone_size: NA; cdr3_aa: CASSQGGGQASYGYTF; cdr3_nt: TGTGCCAGCAGCCAAGGAGGGGGACAGGCCTCCTATGGCTACACCTTC
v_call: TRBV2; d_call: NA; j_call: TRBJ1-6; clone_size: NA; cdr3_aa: CASSVLGRTNSPLHF; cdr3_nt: TGTGCCAGCAGCGTCCTGGGGCGCACAAATTCACCCCTCCACTTT
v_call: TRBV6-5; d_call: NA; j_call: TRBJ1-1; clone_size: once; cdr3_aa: CASSYSSQLDTEAFF; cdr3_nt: TGTGCCAGCAGTTACTCGAGCCAACTGGACACTGAAGCTTTCTTT
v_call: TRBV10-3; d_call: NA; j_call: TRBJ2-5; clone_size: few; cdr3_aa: CAISAPSRGGLPLETQYF; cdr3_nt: TGTGCCATCAGTGCCCCCTCGCGAGGTGGACTCCCCCTGGAGACCCAGTACTTC
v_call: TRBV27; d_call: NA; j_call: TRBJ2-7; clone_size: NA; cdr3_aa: CASSLNSLTFEQYF; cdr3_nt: TGTGCCAGCAGTTTGAATAGCTTAACTTTCGAGCAGTACTTC
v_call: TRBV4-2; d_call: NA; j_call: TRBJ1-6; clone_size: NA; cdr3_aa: CASSHPGQINSPLHF; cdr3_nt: TGTGCCAGCAGCCATCCAGGACAGATTAATTCACCCCTCCACTTT
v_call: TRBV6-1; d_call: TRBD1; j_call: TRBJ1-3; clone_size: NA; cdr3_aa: CASSQDRAGNTIYF; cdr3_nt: TGTGCCAGCAGTCAGGACAGGGCTGGAAACACCATATATTTT
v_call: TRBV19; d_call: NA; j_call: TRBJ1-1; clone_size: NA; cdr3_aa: CASSMPRGFGAEAFF; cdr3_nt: TGTGCCAGTAGTATGCCCCGGGGATTCGGAGCTGAAGCTTTCTTT
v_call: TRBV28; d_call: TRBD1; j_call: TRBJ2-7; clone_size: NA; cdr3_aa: CASSAGQVTYEQYF; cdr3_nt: TGTGCCAGCAGTGCGGGACAGGTAACCTACGAGCAGTACTTC
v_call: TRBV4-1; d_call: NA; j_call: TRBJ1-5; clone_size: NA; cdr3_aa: CASSQPGTGKLQPQHF; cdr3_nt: TGCGCCAGCAGCCAACCCGGAACAGGGAAGCTGCAGCCCCAGCATTTT
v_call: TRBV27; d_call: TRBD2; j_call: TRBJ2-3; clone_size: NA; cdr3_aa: CASSSPTGAGGRADTQYF; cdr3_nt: TGTGCCAGCAGTTCTCCGACGGGGGCGGGGGGACGGGCAGATACGCAGTATTTT
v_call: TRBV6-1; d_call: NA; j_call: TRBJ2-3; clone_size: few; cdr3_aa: CAGGAGDTDTQYF; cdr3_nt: TGTGCCGGGGGGGCGGGGGACACAGATACGCAGTATTTT
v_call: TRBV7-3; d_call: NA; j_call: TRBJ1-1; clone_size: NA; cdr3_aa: CASSPGGSEAFF; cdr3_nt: TGTGCCAGCAGCCCTGGGGGGTCCGAAGCTTTCTTT
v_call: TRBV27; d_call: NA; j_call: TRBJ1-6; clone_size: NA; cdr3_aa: CASSFGLGNSPLHF; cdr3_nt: TGTGCCAGCAGTTTTGGACTGGGTAATTCACCCCTCCACTTT
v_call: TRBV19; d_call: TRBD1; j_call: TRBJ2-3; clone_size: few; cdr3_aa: CASSTGDRPVTQYF; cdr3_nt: TGTGCCAGTAGTACGGGGGACAGGCCTGTTACGCAGTATTTT
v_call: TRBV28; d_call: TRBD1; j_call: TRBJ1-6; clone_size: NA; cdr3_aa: CASSSSGQRNNSPLHF; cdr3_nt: TGTGCCAGCAGTTCCTCGGGACAGCGAAATAATTCACCCCTCCACTTT
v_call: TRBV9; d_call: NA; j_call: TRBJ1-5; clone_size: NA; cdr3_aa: CASSVEGNSNQPQHF; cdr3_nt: TGTGCCAGCAGCGTAGAGGGGAATAGCAATCAGCCCCAGCATTTT
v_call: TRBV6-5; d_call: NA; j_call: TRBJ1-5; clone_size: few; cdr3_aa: CASSYSEGSSQPQHF; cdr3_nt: TGTGCCAGCAGTTACTCGGAGGGTTCCAGTCAGCCCCAGCATTTT
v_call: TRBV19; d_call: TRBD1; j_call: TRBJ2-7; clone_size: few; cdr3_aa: CASSLGTGSFYEQYF; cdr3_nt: TGTGCCAGTAGTTTGGGGACAGGGTCCTTCTACGAGCAGTACTTC
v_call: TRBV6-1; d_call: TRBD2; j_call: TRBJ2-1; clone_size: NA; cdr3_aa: CASSGPTSGGGRGQFF; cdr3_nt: TGTGCCAGCAGTGGACCTACTAGCGGGGGGGGGAGAGGGCAGTTCTTC
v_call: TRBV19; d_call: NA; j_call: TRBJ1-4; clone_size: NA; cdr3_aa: CASSIEGALYEKLFF; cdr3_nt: TGTGCCAGTAGTATAGAGGGGGCATTGTATGAAAAACTGTTTTTT
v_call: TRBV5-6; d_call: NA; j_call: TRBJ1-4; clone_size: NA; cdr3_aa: CASSEAGTATNEKLFF; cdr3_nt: TGTGCCAGCAGCGAGGCGGGGACCGCAACTAATGAAAAACTGTTTTTT
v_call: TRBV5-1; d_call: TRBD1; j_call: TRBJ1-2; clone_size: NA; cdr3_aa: CASSLPDPGGAGGYTF; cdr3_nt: TGCGCCAGCAGCTTGCCAGACCCAGGGGGCGCGGGGGGCTACACCTTC
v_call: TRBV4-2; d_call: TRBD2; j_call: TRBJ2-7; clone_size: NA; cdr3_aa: CASSQGEGHEQYF; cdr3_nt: TGTGCCAGCAGCCAAGGGGAGGGGCACGAACAGTACTTC
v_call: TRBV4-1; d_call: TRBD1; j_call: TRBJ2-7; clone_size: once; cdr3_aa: CASSQGTGNEQYF; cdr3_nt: TGCGCCAGCAGCCAAGGGACAGGGAACGAGCAGTACTTC
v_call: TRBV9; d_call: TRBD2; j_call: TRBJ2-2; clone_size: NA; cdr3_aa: CASQGGLAGGPNTGELFF; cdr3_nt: TGTGCCAGTCAGGGGGGACTAGCGGGGGGGCCGAACACCGGGGAGCTGTTTTTT
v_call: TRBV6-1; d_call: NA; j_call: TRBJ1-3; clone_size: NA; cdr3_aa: CASSNSYRSGNTIYF; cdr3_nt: TGTGCCAGCTCCAACAGCTACCGCTCTGGAAACACCATATATTTT
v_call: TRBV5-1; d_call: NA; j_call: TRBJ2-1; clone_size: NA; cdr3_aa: CASSTHAARPYNEQFF; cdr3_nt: TGCGCCAGCAGCACCCACGCGGCCCGCCCATACAATGAGCAGTTCTTC
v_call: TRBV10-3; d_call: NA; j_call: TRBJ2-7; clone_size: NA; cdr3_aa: CAISESGIGSYEQYF; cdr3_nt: TGTGCCATCAGTGAGTCCGGGATCGGCTCCTACGAGCAGTACTTC
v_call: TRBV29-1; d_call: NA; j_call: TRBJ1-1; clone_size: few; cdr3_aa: CSSLGSGRDTEAFF; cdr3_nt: TGCAGCTCCTTGGGTTCCGGTCGGGACACTGAAGCTTTCTTT
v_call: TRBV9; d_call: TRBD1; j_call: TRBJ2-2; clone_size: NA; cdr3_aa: CASSPWTGMNTGELFF; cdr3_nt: TGTGCCAGCAGCCCTTGGACAGGGATGAACACCGGGGAGCTGTTTTTT
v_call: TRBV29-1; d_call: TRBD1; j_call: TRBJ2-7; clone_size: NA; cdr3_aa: CSVRDSYIYEQYF; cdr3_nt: TGCAGCGTTCGGGACAGTTATATATACGAGCAGTACTTC
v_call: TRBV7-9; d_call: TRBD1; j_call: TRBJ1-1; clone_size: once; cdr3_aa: CASSLGQGFENTEAFF; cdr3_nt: TGTGCCAGCAGCCTCGGACAGGGTTTTGAGAACACTGAAGCTTTCTTT
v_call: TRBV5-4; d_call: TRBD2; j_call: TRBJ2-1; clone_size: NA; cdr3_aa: CASSLVTGTSVYNEQFF; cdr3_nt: TGTGCCAGCAGCTTAGTTACCGGGACTAGTGTCTACAATGAGCAGTTCTTC
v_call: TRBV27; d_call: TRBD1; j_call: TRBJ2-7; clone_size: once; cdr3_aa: CASGPGTGYEQYF; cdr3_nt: TGTGCCAGCGGGCCCGGGACAGGCTACGAGCAGTACTTC
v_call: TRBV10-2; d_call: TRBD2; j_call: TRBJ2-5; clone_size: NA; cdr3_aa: CATMGTLAGGRETQYF; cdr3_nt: TGCGCCACCATGGGTACACTAGCGGGGGGGCGAGAGACCCAGTACTTC
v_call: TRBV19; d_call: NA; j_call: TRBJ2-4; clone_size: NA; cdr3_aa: CASSIPAGENIQYF; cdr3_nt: TGTGCCAGTAGTATACCAGCAGGGGAAAACATTCAGTACTTC
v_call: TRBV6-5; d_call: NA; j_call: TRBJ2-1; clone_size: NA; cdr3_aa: CASSYRQRILDNEQFF; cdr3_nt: TGTGCCAGCAGTTATCGACAGAGAATCCTAGACAATGAGCAGTTCTTC
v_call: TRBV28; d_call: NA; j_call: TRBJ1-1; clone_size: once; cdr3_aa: CASNAPVAEAFF; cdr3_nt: TGTGCCAGCAATGCCCCGGTGGCTGAAGCTTTCTTT